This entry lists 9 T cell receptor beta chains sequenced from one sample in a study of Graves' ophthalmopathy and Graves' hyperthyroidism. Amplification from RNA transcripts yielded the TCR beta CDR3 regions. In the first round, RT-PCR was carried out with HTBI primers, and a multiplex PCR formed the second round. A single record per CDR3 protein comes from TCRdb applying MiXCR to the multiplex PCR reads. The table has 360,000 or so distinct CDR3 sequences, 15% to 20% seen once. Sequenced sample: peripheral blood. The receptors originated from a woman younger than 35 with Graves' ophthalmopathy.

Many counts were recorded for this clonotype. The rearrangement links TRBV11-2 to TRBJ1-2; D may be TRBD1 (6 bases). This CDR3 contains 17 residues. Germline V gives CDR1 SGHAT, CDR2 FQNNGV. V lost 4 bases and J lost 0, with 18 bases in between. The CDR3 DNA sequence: TGTGCCAGCAGCTCATACAAGGACAGCTATACTAACTATGGCTACACCTTC. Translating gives CASSSYKDSYTNYGYTF.

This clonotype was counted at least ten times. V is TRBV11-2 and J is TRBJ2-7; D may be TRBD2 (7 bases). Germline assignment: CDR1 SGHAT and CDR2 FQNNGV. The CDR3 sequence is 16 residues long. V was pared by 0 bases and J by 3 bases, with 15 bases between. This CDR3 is CASSLEPRGGYYEQYF. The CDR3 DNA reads TGTGCCAGCAGCTTAGAGCCTCGCGGGGGCTACTACGAGCAGTACTTC.

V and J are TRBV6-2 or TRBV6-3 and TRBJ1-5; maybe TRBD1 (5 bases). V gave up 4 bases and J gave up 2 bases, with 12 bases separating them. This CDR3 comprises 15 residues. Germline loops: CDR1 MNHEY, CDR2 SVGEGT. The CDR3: CASSSGDLRNQPQHF. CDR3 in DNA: TGTGCCAGCAGTTCCGGGGACCTCCGCAATCAGCCCCAGCATTTT.

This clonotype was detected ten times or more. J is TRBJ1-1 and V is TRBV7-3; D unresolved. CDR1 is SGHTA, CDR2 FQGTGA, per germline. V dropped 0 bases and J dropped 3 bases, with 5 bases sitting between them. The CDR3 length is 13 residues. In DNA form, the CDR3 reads TGTGCCAGCAGCTTAACTAAGGACACTGAAGCTTTCTTT. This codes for CASSLTKDTEAFF.

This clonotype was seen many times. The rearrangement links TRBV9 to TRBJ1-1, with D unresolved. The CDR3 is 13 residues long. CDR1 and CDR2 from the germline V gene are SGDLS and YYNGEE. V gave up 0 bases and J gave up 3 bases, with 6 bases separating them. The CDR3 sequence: CASSVEGYTEAFF. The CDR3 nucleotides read TGTGCCAGCAGCGTAGAGGGATACACTGAAGCTTTCTTT. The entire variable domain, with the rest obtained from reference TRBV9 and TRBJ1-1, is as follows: DSGVTQTPKHLITATGQRVTLRCSPRSGDLSVYWYQQSLDQGLQFLIQYYNGEERAKGNILERFSAQQFPDLHSELNLSSLELGDSALYFCASSVEGYTEAFFGQGTRLTVV.

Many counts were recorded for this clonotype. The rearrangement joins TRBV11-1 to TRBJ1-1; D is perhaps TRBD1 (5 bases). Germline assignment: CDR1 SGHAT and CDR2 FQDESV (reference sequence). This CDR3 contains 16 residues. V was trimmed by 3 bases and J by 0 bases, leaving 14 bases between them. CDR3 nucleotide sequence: TGTGCCAGCAGCTTGGTTGGGGCGAACATGAACACTGAAGCTTTCTTT. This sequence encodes CASSLVGANMNTEAFF.

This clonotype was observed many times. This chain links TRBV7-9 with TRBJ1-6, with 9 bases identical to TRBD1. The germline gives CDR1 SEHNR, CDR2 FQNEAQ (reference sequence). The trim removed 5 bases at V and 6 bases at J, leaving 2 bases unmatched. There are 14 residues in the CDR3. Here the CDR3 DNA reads TGTGCCAGCAGCCGGGACAGGGCTAATTCACCCCTCCACTTT. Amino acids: CASSRDRANSPLHF.

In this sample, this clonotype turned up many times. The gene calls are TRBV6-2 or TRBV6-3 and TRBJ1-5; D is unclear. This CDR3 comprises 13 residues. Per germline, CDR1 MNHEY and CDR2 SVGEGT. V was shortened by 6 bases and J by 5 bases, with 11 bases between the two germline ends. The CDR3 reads CASRLDGYQPQHF. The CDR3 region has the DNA TGTGCCAGCAGGCTGGACGGCTATCAGCCCCAGCATTTT.

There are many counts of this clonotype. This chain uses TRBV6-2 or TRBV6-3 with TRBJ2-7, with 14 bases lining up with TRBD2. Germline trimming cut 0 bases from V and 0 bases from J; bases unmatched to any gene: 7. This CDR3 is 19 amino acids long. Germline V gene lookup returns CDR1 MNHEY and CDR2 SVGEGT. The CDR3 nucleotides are TGTGCCAGCAGTTACTCGACTAGCGGGAGGGCCAGGGGCTCCTACGAGCAGTACTTC. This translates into CASSYSTSGRARGSYEQYF.